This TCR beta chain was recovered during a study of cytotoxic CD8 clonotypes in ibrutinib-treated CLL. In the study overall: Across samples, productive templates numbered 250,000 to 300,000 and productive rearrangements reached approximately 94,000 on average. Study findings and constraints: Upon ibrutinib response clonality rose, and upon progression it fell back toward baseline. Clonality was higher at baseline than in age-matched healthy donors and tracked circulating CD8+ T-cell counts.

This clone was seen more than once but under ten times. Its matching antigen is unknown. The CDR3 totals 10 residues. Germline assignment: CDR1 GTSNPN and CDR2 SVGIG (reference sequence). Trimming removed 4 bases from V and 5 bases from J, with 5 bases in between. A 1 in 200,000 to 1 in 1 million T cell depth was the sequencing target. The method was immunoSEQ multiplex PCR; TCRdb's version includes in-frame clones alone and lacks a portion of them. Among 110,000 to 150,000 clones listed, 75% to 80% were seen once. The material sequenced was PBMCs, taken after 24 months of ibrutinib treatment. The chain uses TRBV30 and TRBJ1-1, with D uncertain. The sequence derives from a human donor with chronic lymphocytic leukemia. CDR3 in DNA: TGTGCCTGGACGGGGACTGAAGCTTTCTTT. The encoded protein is CAWTGTEAFF.